Sequencing of this TCR beta chain was carried out in a study of Ad26.COV2.S vaccination and SARS-CoV-2 variants. Overall study: Donor was in the COV1001 Ad26.COV2.S trial arm. Donor got 5x10^10 or 1x10^11 viral particles of Ad26.COV2.S.

As to this clone: The antigen is unknown.

Profiling relied on immunoSEQ multiplex PCR, and the TCRdb table lists in-frame clones only, not all of them. The repertoire has 300,000 to 400,000 clones, about 88% of them found once; the top ten carry 6.4%. The CDR3 is 16 amino acids. Trimming pared 2 bases from V and 0 bases from J, leaving 11 bases between. Germline CDR1 reads KGHSH; CDR2 reads LQKENI. Specified treatment: 15 to 20 received Ad26.COV2.S at low or high dose, single or two shots; several received placebo; per-sample allocation not given. Sampling took place 63 days after the first vaccine or placebo injection. An adult aged 18-55 years in Boston served as the donor. Study-level points and caveats: Quantification of TCR breadth and depth may have yielded underestimates of total T cell responses.

The specimen was peripheral blood, collected in a trial of Ad26.COV2.S vaccine versus placebo. The chain combines TRBV18 with TRBJ1-3; D not certain. The sequence was collected from a person between 18 and 59 years old who received the Ad26.COV2.S COVID-19 vaccine or a placebo. This chain's CDR3 is CASSPTTTFSGNTIYF. The CDR3 nucleotides read TGTGCCAGCTCACCAACGACTACCTTCTCTGGAAACACCATATATTTT.